This T cell receptor (beta chain) emerged from a study of PD-L1 blockade in urothelial cancer. TCRdb keeps only in-frame clones here, not all; method: immunoSEQ multiplex PCR. The table has 15,000 to 20,000 clones, about 85% seen once; the top ten hold around 1.6%. The time point denotes: peripheral blood 6 weeks after treatment start. This clone was seen more than once but under ten times. Per the germline V gene, CDR1 is MGHDK and CDR2 is SYGVNS. V dropped 7 bases and J dropped 8; count of bases not matched to a gene: 9. The CDR3 consists of 14 residues. V gene TRBV25-1 combines with J gene TRBJ2-1, with 9 bases aligning to TRBD2. The receptor was isolated from a man aged 45-60 years with urothelial cancer. Sequencing was performed on PBMCs, taken around atezolizumab (anti-PD-L1) treatment. The CDR3 sequence is CASTRAGGTDEQFF. As DNA, the CDR3 is TGTGCCAGCACTAGGGCGGGAGGGACGGATGAGCAGTTCTTC.